The 17 T cell receptor beta chains listed next were all sequenced from one sample in a study of shared clonotypes between healthy human individuals. Assay: immunoSEQ multiplex PCR; the TCRdb copy retains only in-frame clones and omits some. The sample has about 700,000 clones, 92% seen once; the top ten hold more than 20%. The naive CD8 fraction comprised CD45RO-negative cells positively selected for CCR7 and excluded terminally differentiated effector memory CD45RA+ cells. The sequencing input was naive CD8+ T cells sorted from blood. These receptors all come from a man aged 25-45 years in good health.

This chain connects TRBV25-1 to TRBJ2-7; 7 bases map to TRBD1. This CDR3 comprises 13 residues. Germline lookup yields CDR1 MGHDK and CDR2 SYGVNS. J was trimmed by 5 bases and V by 2 bases; bases with no gene match: 3. CDR3 sequence (DNA): TGTGCCAGCAGTGAAAGGGGGCTGGACGAGCAGTACTTC. As protein: CASSERGLDEQYF.

This chain joins TRBV29-1 and TRBJ1-1, with D maybe TRBD1 (6 bases). With 1 base removed from V and 6 bases from J, the gap between germline ends came to 12 bases. Germline CDR1 is SQVTM and CDR2 is ANQGSEA. The CDR3 covers 13 residues. CDR3 bases: TGCAGCGTTGAAGGACAGGAATACCCTGAAGCTTTCTTT. It is translated as CSVEGQEYPEAFF.

The chain recombines TRBV5-8 with TRBJ2-1, with D perhaps given as TRBD1 or TRBD2 (5 bases each). Trimming stripped 2 bases from V and 0 bases from J, with 9 bases between. Germline CDR1 and CDR2: SGHTS and YDEGEE. The CDR3 has 15 residues. In nucleotides, the CDR3 is TGTGCCAGCAGCTTCGAGGGGATCTCCTACAATGAGCAGTTCTTC. As protein: CASSFEGISYNEQFF.

The chain uses TRBV2 and TRBJ2-7; the match to TRBD2 covers 8 bases. J lost 2 bases, V lost 8 bases, and 14 bases had no gene match. Germline V lookup: CDR1 SNHLY, CDR2 FYNNEI. The CDR3 runs 16 residues. CDR3 in DNA: TGTGCCAGCGGGTACCCCGGACTAGCCCAACCCTACGAGCAGTACTTC. Protein sequence: CASGYPGLAQPYEQYF.

This sequence joins TRBV7-7 and TRBJ2-5; the D gene could be TRBD1 or TRBD2 (7 bases each). This CDR3 comprises 17 residues. Germline V gives CDR1 SSHAT, CDR2 FNYEAQ (reference sequence). V was cut by 5 bases and J by 5 bases, with 24 bases left in between. The CDR3: CASSPWEGQGVGETQYF. The CDR3, as DNA: TGTGCCAGCAGCCCGTGGGAGGGGCAGGGGGTCGGTGAGACCCAGTACTTC.

This chain uses TRBV5-1 with TRBJ1-2; tentative D call: TRBD1 (5 bases). The CDR3 is 15 amino acids. Germline assignment: CDR1 SGHRS and CDR2 YFSETQ. With 2 bases removed from V and 4 bases from J, the gap between germline ends came to 15 bases. The CDR3 loop reads CASSFGTGLAYGYTF. The CDR3 DNA reads TGCGCCAGCAGCTTTGGTACAGGCCTGGCCTATGGCTACACCTTC.

V and J are TRBV18 and TRBJ1-1, with D possibly matching TRBD1 (5 bases). V shed 0 bases and J shed 1 base, with 6 bases lying between them. Per germline, CDR1 KGHSH and CDR2 LQKENI. CDR3 size: 14 residues. Here the CDR3 reads CASSPPGGNTEAFF. In DNA, the CDR3 is TGTGCCAGCTCACCACCTGGGGGGAACACTGAAGCTTTCTTT. The whole variable domain, filled in from reference TRBV18 and TRBJ1-1, reads NAGVMQNPRHLVRRRGQEARLRCSPMKGHSHVYWYRQLPEEGLKFMVYLQKENIIDESGMPKERFSAEFPKEGPSILRIQQVVRGDSAAYFCASSPPGGNTEAFFGQGTRLTVV.

The gene calls are TRBV7-9 and TRBJ2-7, with 12 bases matching TRBD1. CDR1 is SEHNR, CDR2 FQNEAQ, per germline (reference sequence). The CDR3 spans 16 residues. V dropped 5 bases and J dropped 3; count of bases not matched to a gene: 8. This chain's CDR3 is CASSPRDRGPSYEQYF. CDR3 sequence (DNA): TGTGCCAGCAGCCCCCGGGACAGGGGGCCCAGCTACGAGCAGTACTTC.

The CDR3 here is CASSAWGSTDTQYF. CDR3 DNA: TGCGCCAGCAGTGCGTGGGGGAGCACAGATACGCAGTATTTT. The V and J genes are TRBV5-1 and TRBJ2-3; D could derive from TRBD1 or TRBD2 (5 bases each). V lost 5 bases to trimming and J lost 0 bases, with 10 bases between them. Germline V gene data show CDR1 as SGHRS and CDR2 as YFSETQ. The CDR3 has 14 amino acids.

The chain has TRBV27 and TRBJ1-4, with D possibly TRBD1 on 6 matching bases. Germline V gene lookup returns CDR1 MNHEY and CDR2 SMNVEV (reference sequence). This CDR3 has 15 amino acids. V was clipped by 8 bases and J by 5 bases, with 18 bases between them. In nucleotides, the CDR3 is TGTGCCAGCTGTCGGGACACGCCGATCAATGAAAAACTGTTTTTT. Residues: CASCRDTPINEKLFF.

The chain carries TRBV19 and TRBJ1-2; TRBD1 matches at 10 bases. J lost 4 bases, V lost 7 bases, and 12 bases had no gene match. Germline V gives CDR1 LNHDA, CDR2 SQIVND (reference sequence). The CDR3 spans 16 residues. The CDR3 DNA is TGTGCCAGTAACAATCCCGGGACAGGGGAGTTCTATGGCTACACCTTC. Translated, it gives CASNNPGTGEFYGYTF. The entire variable domain, with the rest obtained from reference TRBV19 and TRBJ1-2, is as follows: DGGITQSPKYLFRKEGQNVTLSCEQNLNHDAMYWYRQDPGQGLRLIYYSQIVNDFQKGDIAEGYSVSREKKESFPLTVTSAQKNPTAFYLCASNNPGTGEFYGYTFGSGTRLTVV.

The rearrangement uses TRBV27 and TRBJ2-5; 9 bases are a match to TRBD1. Germline V gene data show CDR1 as MNHEY and CDR2 as SMNVEV (reference sequence). The CDR3 contains 13 residues. The junction had 2 bases not matched to a gene; V was cut back by 5 bases and J by 4 bases. The CDR3 region has the DNA TGTGCCAGCAGTGGACAGGGGCTAGAGACCCAGTACTTC. Amino acid sequence: CASSGQGLETQYF.

The chain employs TRBV11-2 and TRBJ2-7; TRBD1 is a possible D gene (6 bases). Germline V gene lookup returns CDR1 SGHAT and CDR2 FQNNGV. The CDR3 has 15 amino acids. V lost 0 bases, J lost 3 bases, and 12 bases lay in between. The CDR3 loop is CASSLELTGNYEQYF. The CDR3 coding sequence is TGTGCCAGCAGCTTAGAGTTGACAGGAAACTACGAGCAGTACTTC.

This chain joins TRBV18 and TRBJ2-7, with 7 positions matching TRBD1. Germline CDR1 is KGHSH and CDR2 is LQKENI. The V gene end was trimmed by 3 bases and the J gene end by 0 bases; junction bases not matched to a gene: 11. The CDR3 is made up of 17 amino acids. In nucleotides, the CDR3 is TGTGCCAGCTCACCTACCGGGACAGACCATATCTCCTACGAGCAGTACTTC. This encodes CASSPTGTDHISYEQYF.

V is TRBV4-1 and J is TRBJ2-7, with D maybe TRBD1 (6 bases). Trimming took off 1 base at V and 4 bases at J, with 14 bases between the two ends. From germline, CDR1 is MGHRA and CDR2 YSYEKL. The length of the CDR3 is 15 residues. In nucleotides, the CDR3 is TGCGCCAGCAGCCAAGGGGGGACACCTCGGTACGAGCAGTACTTC. Its translation: CASSQGGTPRYEQYF.

V is TRBV28 and J is TRBJ1-5; D remains ambiguous. This CDR3 spans 16 amino acids. V was shortened by 2 bases and J by 4 bases, with 15 bases between the two germline ends. CDR1 MDHEN and CDR2 SYDVKM come from the germline V gene. In DNA, the CDR3 is TGTGCCAGCAGTTTAAGACAAGAGTGGTTTAATCAGCCCCAGCATTTT. Protein product: CASSLRQEWFNQPQHF.

The rearrangement links TRBV7-6 to TRBJ2-5; D is perhaps TRBD1 (5 bases). V lost 2 bases, J lost 5 bases, and 12 bases lay in between. This CDR3 is built from 14 residues. CDR1 and CDR2 (germline): SGHVS, FNYEAQ. As DNA, the CDR3 is TGTGCCAGCAGCTTATCGTCAGGGTACGAGACCCAGTACTTC. Translation gives CASSLSSGYETQYF.